This T cell receptor beta chain was captured by sequencing in a study of cytomegalovirus exposure and HLA in healthy donors. Findings and limits, study-wide: Sequencing depth across donors, presence/absence analyses assumed, was roughly uniform.

In this sample, this clone turned up once. Its antigen is not known. The PCR made use of 60 Vbeta and 13 Jbeta primers. Using immunoSEQ multiplex PCR, the repertoire was profiled, and TCRdb retains in-frame clones only, with some absent. The repertoire has roughly 150,000 clones, approximately 63% of them found once; the top ten carry approximately 2%. The V gene lost 8 bases and the J gene lost 1 base, with 20 bases spanning the gap. Germline assignment: CDR1 MDHEN and CDR2 SYDVKM. This CDR3 has 17 amino acids. The chain recombines TRBV28 with TRBJ1-4, with unresolved D. This TCR was recovered from a woman in her fifties or sixties in good health and CMV-seropositive. Material for sequencing was PBMCs. This CDR3 is CASGISGVGVTNEKLFF. Here the CDR3 DNA reads TGTGCCAGCGGTATCAGCGGGGTCGGTGTAACTAATGAAAAACTGTTTTTT.